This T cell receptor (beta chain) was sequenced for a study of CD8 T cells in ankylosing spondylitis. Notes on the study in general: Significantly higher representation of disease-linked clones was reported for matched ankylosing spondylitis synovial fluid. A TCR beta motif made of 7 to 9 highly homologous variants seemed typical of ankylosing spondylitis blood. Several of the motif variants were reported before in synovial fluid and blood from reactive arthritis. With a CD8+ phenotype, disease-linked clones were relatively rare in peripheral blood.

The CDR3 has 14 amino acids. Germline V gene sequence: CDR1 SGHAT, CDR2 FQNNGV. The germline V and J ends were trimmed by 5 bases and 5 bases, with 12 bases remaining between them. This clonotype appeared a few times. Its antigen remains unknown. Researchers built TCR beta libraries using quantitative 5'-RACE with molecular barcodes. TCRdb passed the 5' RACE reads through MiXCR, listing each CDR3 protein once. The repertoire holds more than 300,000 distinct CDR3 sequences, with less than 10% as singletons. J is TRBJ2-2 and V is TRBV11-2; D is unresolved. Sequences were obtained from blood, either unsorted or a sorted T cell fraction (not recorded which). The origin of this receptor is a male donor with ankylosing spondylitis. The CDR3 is CASSRLSATGELFF. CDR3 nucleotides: TGTGCCAGCAGCCGCTTATCGGCTACCGGGGAGCTGTTTTTT.